The 17 T cell receptor beta chains reported below all come from one sample, sequenced in a study of T cells in localized non-small cell lung cancer. TCRdb keeps only in-frame clones here, not all; method: immunoSEQ multiplex PCR. Among about 78,000 clones listed, 84% were seen once. The material was peripheral blood, obtained before any cancer treatment. These receptors originate from a man between 40 and 75 years old with stage I lung adenocarcinoma.

The chain combines TRBV10-3 with TRBJ2-2; D call uncertain. The ends were cut back, 10 bases at V and 3 bases at J, with 15 bases in the middle. The CDR3 is 14 amino acids. The V gene's germline CDR1 is ENHRY and CDR2 SYGVKD. The CDR3 coding sequence is TGTGCCAATCGACCGGGTCTGTACACCGGGGAGCTGTTTTTT. Its translation: CANRPGLYTGELFF.

The chain links TRBV19 to TRBJ2-1, with 14 bases that match TRBD2. This CDR3 spans 15 amino acids. Losses at the gene ends were 7 bases for V and 5 bases for J; bases not matched to a gene: 4. From germline, CDR1 is LNHDA and CDR2 SQIVND (reference sequence). Written as DNA, the CDR3 is TGTGCCAGTACAAGACTAGCGGGAGGGGACAATGAGCAGTTCTTC. As protein: CASTRLAGGDNEQFF.

The rearrangement uses TRBV5-4 and TRBJ1-6, with 10 bases identical to TRBD1. The CDR3 consists of 16 residues. V lost 4 bases, J lost 6 bases, and 7 bases stayed unmatched. Looked up from germline, CDR1 is SGHNT and CDR2 is YYREEE (reference sequence). CDR3 nucleotides: TGTGCCAGCAGCCCCGGGACAGGGGTTCTTAATTCACCCCTCCACTTT. Translated: CASSPGTGVLNSPLHF.

The CDR3 loop reads CASSQVTGETQYF. The CDR3 coding sequence is TGTGCCAGCAGCCAGGTGACCGGTGAGACCCAGTACTTC. The genes are TRBV7-2 and TRBJ2-5; D ambiguous. Germline V gives CDR1 SGHTA, CDR2 FQGNSA. This CDR3 has 13 amino acids. Trimming pared 5 bases from V and 5 bases from J, leaving 12 bases between. The full variable domain, rest sourced from reference TRBV7-2 and TRBJ2-5, is GAGVSQSPSNKVTEKGKDVELRCDPISGHTALYWYRQSLGQGLEFLIYFQGNSAPDKSGLPSDRFSAERTGGSVSTLTIQRTQQEDSAVYLCASSQVTGETQYFGPGTRLLVL.

This clone appeared a single time. V is TRBV18 and J is TRBJ2-7; 10 nucleotides align to TRBD1. Germline V lookup: CDR1 KGHSH, CDR2 LQKENI. V was pared by 8 bases and J by 0 bases, with 4 bases of the junction left unmatched. The CDR3 consists of 14 residues. The CDR3: CASARTGGSYEQYF. In DNA form, the CDR3 reads TGTGCCAGCGCAAGGACAGGGGGCTCCTACGAGCAGTACTTC.

The chain is built from TRBV6-6 and TRBJ1-3, with no clear D. V lost 6 bases, J lost 4 bases, and 10 bases lay in between. Germline CDR1 and CDR2: MNHNY and SVGAGI (reference sequence). CDR3 length: 13 residues. CDR3 bases: TGTGCCAGCAGGCCCGGGGTCGGAAACACCATATATTTT. Translating gives CASRPGVGNTIYF.

This clone occurred a few times. This sequence joins TRBV7-8 and TRBJ2-7; unclear D gene. Trimming left V 1 base short and J 2 bases short, with 18 bases between. Per the germline V gene, CDR1 is SGHVS and CDR2 is FQNEAQ. The CDR3 is made up of 17 amino acids. The CDR3 nucleotides are TGTGCCAGCAGCTTAGTAATCAACCCCGGGCCTACCTACGAGCAGTACTTC. Encoded protein: CASSLVINPGPTYEQYF.

The rearrangement links TRBV18 to TRBJ1-1, with D possibly matching TRBD1 (6 bases). V was pared by 6 bases and J by 1 base, with 12 bases between. The CDR3 runs to 14 residues. Germline CDR1 reads KGHSH; CDR2 reads LQKENI. The CDR3 bases are TGTGCCAGCTCCCGTGACAGGAAGAACACTGAAGCTTTCTTT. Protein product: CASSRDRKNTEAFF.

The chain carries TRBV7-2 and TRBJ1-1, with D perhaps TRBD1 (6 bases). CDR1 is SGHTA and CDR2 is FQGNSA in the germline V gene. The CDR3 sequence is 17 residues long. V shed 5 bases and J shed 1 base, with 20 bases lying between them. The CDR3 is CASSPEIRGKRNTEAFF. Written as DNA, the CDR3 is TGTGCCAGCAGCCCAGAGATCAGGGGTAAAAGGAACACTGAAGCTTTCTTT.

The chain has TRBV25-1 and TRBJ1-6, with D uncertain. Per the germline V gene, CDR1 is MGHDK and CDR2 is SYGVNS. V dropped 1 base and J dropped 9 bases, with 13 bases sitting between them. The CDR3 is 15 residues long. The CDR3 nucleotides are TGTGCCAGCAGTGAATTGTTGGAAAGTCCTTCACCCCTCCACTTT. It encodes CASSELLESPSPLHF.

This chain links TRBV2 with TRBJ2-7; D might be TRBD1 (5 bases). Germline assignment: CDR1 SNHLY and CDR2 FYNNEI. V was pared by 5 bases and J by 9 bases, with 17 bases between. The CDR3 spans 13 residues. The CDR3 coding sequence is TGTGCCAGCAGTTTTCCTCAGGGTTCCAGGCAGTACTTC. Amino acids: CASSFPQGSRQYF.

This chain connects TRBV11-2 to TRBJ2-7; D perhaps matches TRBD1 (5 bases). CDR3 length: 16 amino acids. Germline V gene lookup returns CDR1 SGHAT and CDR2 FQNNGV. Trimming removed 2 bases at V and 2 bases at J, with 16 bases between. CDR3 sequence reads: CASSLLVQGKPYEQYF. CDR3 nucleotides: TGTGCCAGCAGCTTATTGGTTCAGGGTAAACCCTACGAGCAGTACTTC.

This chain links TRBV28 with TRBJ1-5; 8 bases agree with TRBD1. The CDR3 runs 19 residues. Germline V gene data show CDR1 as MDHEN and CDR2 as SYDVKM. V gave up 3 bases and J gave up 1 base; unmatched junction bases: 14. The CDR3 spells CASSFIPDRASFSNQPQHF. The DNA for the CDR3 is TGTGCCAGCAGTTTTATCCCGGACAGGGCTTCATTCAGCAATCAGCCCCAGCATTTT.

The rearrangement joins TRBV28 to TRBJ1-2; 10 bases align to TRBD1. Losses at the gene ends were 4 bases for V and 7 bases for J; bases not matched to a gene: 3. This CDR3 has 13 amino acids. Germline V gives CDR1 MDHEN, CDR2 SYDVKM. CDR3 bases: TGTGCCAGCAGTTCGACAGGGGGCGGTGGCTACACCTTC. It is translated as CASSSTGGGGYTF.

There are a few counts of this clone. The chain carries TRBV4-1 and TRBJ2-1, with TRBD2 identical over 8 bases. With 5 bases clipped from V and 11 bases from J, the junction kept 17 bases outside the gene matches. Germline lookup yields CDR1 MGHRA and CDR2 YSYEKL. There are 16 residues in the CDR3. The CDR3 reads CASSSRTSGSAYQQFF. CDR3 coding DNA: TGCGCCAGCAGCTCACGGACCAGCGGGAGCGCTTATCAGCAGTTCTTC.

In DNA, the CDR3 is TGTGCCAGCAGTTCAGCCGGGGGGATGGGCCTCTACGAGCAGTACTTC. Residues: CASSSAGGMGLYEQYF. The chain recombines TRBV5-4 with TRBJ2-7, with 7 nucleotides matching TRBD2. From germline, CDR1 is SGHNT and CDR2 YYREEE (reference sequence). This CDR3 contains 16 residues. J gave up 3 bases and V 5 bases, and 14 bases lay outside the gene matches.

This chain connects TRBV5-1 to TRBJ1-1; perhaps TRBD1 as D (5 bases). Germline V CDR1 and CDR2: SGHRS, YFSETQ. The CDR3 has 15 amino acids. Trimming took 0 bases from V and 4 from J, leaving 13 bases between them. The CDR3 sequence: CASSLDGTGVTEAFF. For the CDR3, the DNA is TGCGCCAGCAGCTTGGACGGGACTGGGGTCACTGAAGCTTTCTTT.